This record looks at one T cell receptor (beta chain) sequence and its context. Deep was the level at which the assay was run. Original analysis: With immunoSEQ giving junction-only sequences and no quality scores, filtering differed. Using immunoSEQ multiplex PCR, the repertoire was profiled, and TCRdb retains in-frame clones only, with some absent. V and J calls and clone size are those listed in that table; D and trimming were worked out from the DNA. The data contain over 400,000 clones, about 96% of them singletons. The sample comes from a study of shared clonotypes between healthy human individuals. This CDR3 is built from 14 residues. V lost 8 bases and J lost 6, with 20 bases in between. CDR1 and CDR2 from the germline V gene are MDHEN and SYDVKM. All of the donors resided in Nashville, Tennessee, and each was a Caucasian adult. Naive CD45RA+ and memory CD45RA-negative subsets were split from CD4+ cells.

The chain joins TRBV28 to TRBJ2-7; D is possibly TRBD1 (6 bases). This clonotype was obtained from a woman aged 30 to 39 in good health. The sample consisted of naive CD4+ T cells sorted from blood. Subset here: CD45RA+ positively selected. CDR3 nucleotides: TGTGCCAGCGGAAGAGCAGGGGCTGACTCCGAGCAGTACTTC. Translated: CASGRAGADSEQYF.